This TCR beta chain was identified in a study of blood T cell repertoires in COVID-19. This table comes from immunoSEQ multiplex PCR, and its TCRdb copy is limited to in-frame clones, with some not included. The sample holds fewer than 350,000 clones, 86% seen once. CDR3 size: 16 residues. CDR1 is SGHAT, CDR2 FQNNGV, per germline. V dropped 1 base and J dropped 4; count of bases not matched to a gene: 1. The rearrangement joins TRBV11-2 to TRBJ2-1; 13 bases are a match to TRBD2. The origin of this receptor is a woman in her forties with acute COVID-19. Sequenced: PBMCs or T cells enriched from blood (not recorded which). The CDR3 bases are TGTGCCAGCAGCTTAGGGACTAGCGGGAGTTACAATGAGCAGTTCTTC. Translation: CASSLGTSGSYNEQFF. Drawing the rest from reference TRBV11-2 and TRBJ2-1, the complete variable domain is EAGVAQSPRYKIIEKRQSVAFWCNPISGHATLYWYQQILGQGPKLLIQFQNNGVVDDSQLPKDRFSAERLKGVDSTLKIQPAKLEDSAVYLCASSLGTSGSYNEQFFGPGTRLTVL.